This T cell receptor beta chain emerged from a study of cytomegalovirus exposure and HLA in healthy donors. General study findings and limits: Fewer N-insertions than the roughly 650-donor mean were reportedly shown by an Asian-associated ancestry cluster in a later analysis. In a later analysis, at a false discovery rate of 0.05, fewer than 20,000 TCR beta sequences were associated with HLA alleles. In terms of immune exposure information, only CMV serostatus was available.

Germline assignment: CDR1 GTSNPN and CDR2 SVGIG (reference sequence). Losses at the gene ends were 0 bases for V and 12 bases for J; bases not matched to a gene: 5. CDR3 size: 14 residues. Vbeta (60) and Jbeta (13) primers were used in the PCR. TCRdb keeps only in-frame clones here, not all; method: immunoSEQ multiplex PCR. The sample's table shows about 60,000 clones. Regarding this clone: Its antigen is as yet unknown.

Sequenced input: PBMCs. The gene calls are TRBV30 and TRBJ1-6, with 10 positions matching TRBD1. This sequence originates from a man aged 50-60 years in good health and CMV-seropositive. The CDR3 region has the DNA TGTGCCTGGAGTGTAGGACAGGGGGTAGGACCCCTCCACTTT. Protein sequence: CAWSVGQGVGPLHF.